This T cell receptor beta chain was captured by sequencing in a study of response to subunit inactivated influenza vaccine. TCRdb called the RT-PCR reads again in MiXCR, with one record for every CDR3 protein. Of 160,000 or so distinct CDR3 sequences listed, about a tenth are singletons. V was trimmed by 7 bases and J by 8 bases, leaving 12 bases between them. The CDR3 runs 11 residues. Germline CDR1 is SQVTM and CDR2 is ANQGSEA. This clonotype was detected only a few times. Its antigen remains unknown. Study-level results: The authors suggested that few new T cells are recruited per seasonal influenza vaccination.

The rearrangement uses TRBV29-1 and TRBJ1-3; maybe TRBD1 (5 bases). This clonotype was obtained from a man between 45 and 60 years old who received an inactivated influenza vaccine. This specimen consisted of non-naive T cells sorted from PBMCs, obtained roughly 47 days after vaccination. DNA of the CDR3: TGCAGCGGAGGACAAGGAGACACCATATATTTT. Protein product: CSGGQGDTIYF.